The 6 T cell receptor beta chains below were found in one sample sequenced in a study of CD8+CD57+ T cells in acquired aplastic anemia (dated by TCRdb to 2017 to 2018). These reads were obtained on an Illumina HiSeq 2000. Genomic DNA served as template for TCR beta VDJ combination and CDR3 sequence profiling. TCRdb reanalyzed the raw reads on its own, using fastp at Q25 for trimming and MiXCR for clone calling, and kept in-frame beta chains. Rows with a matching CDR3 protein are joined into one entry that keeps the most common DNA and genes. The sample has 150,000 to 200,000 distinct CDR3 sequences on record, roughly 47% of them singletons. Of the sample, under 1.2% is held by the ten largest clones. Sequencing was performed on sorted CD4+, CD8+, or CD8+CD57+ T cells (not recorded which) from PBMCs. The origin of the receptors is a human donor in good health.

The chain has TRBV4-3 and TRBJ1-5; 8 bases align to TRBD1. Losses at the gene ends were 0 bases for V and 7 bases for J; bases not matched to a gene: 2. Germline V gives CDR1 LGHNA, CDR2 YSLEER. The CDR3 loop spans 14 amino acids. The CDR3, as DNA: TGCGCCAGCAGCCAAGAACAGGGGGTACAGCCCCAGCATTTT. Translated, it gives CASSQEQGVQPQHF.

There are many counts of this clonotype. The CDR3 bases are TGTGCCAGCAGTTACGGACAGGGAATGGGTGGCTACACCTTC. Amino acid sequence: CASSYGQGMGGYTF. This chain joins TRBV12-3 or TRBV12-4 and TRBJ1-2; 8 bases align to TRBD1. The trim removed 4 bases at V and 7 bases at J, leaving 8 bases unmatched. The CDR3 covers 14 residues.

CDR3 sequence: CSASIGPGAHEQYF. The CDR3 DNA is TGCAGTGCGTCGATCGGCCCAGGGGCCCACGAGCAGTACTTC. The gene calls are TRBV20-1 and TRBJ2-7; D is possibly TRBD1 (6 bases). CDR1 is DFQATT, CDR2 SNEGSKA, per germline (reference sequence). V lost 6 bases and J 5 bases, leaving 20 bases between the germline ends. The CDR3 has 14 amino acids.

This clonotype was seen many times. The rearrangement links TRBV20-1 to TRBJ1-5; D may be TRBD1 (6 bases). The CDR3 is 15 amino acids. Trimming removed 4 bases at V and 4 bases at J, with 17 bases between. The germline gives CDR1 DFQATT, CDR2 SNEGSKA (reference sequence). In DNA, the CDR3 is TGCAGTGCTATTGCAGGGGCTGGGGGTAATCAGCCCCAGCATTTT. As protein: CSAIAGAGGNQPQHF.

The chain recombines TRBV5-1 with TRBJ2-1; D is perhaps TRBD1 (6 bases). The CDR3 extends over 17 amino acids. Per germline, CDR1 SGHRS and CDR2 YFSETQ. V dropped 4 bases and J dropped 0 bases, with 17 bases sitting between them. CDR3 sequence reads: CASSALDSASSYNEQFF. The CDR3 nucleotides are TGCGCCAGCAGCGCCCTGGACAGCGCGAGCTCCTACAATGAGCAGTTCTTC.

This clonotype has at least ten counts. This rearrangement joins TRBV20-1 to TRBJ1-4; D is ambiguous. V lost 3 bases and J 0 bases, leaving 11 bases between the germline ends. The CDR3 spans 15 residues. Germline CDR1 DFQATT, CDR2 SNEGSKA (reference sequence). The CDR3 loop reads CSARPRQATNEKLFF. The CDR3 DNA reads TGCAGTGCTAGGCCGAGACAAGCAACTAATGAAAAACTGTTTTTT.